This T cell receptor beta chain was captured in a study of shared clonotypes between healthy human individuals. Background on the study: The people who gave samples were a couple of women and a few men aged 18 to 49.

Germline V gene data show CDR1 as MNHEY and CDR2 as SVGAGI. The CDR3 runs to 16 residues. Trimming stripped 0 bases from V and 4 bases from J, with 15 bases between. TCRdb keeps only in-frame clones here, not all; method: immunoSEQ multiplex PCR. The sample lists some 550,000 clones; less than 98% were seen once. The sequence was obtained from a woman in her twenties or thirties in good health. The J gene is TRBJ1-1, the V gene TRBV6-5; no reliable D call. Sequencing was carried out using naive CD4+ T cells sorted from blood. Subset denoted: CD45RA+ positively selected. DNA of the CDR3: TGTGCCAGCAGTTACTCGTTTACCGGTATTGGCACTGAAGCTTTCTTT. Its translation: CASSYSFTGIGTEAFF.